Listed here is a single T cell receptor (beta chain). This specimen belongs to a study of shared clonotypes between healthy human individuals. Study context: Donors consisted of a couple of women and three men between 18 and 49.

This table comes from immunoSEQ multiplex PCR, and its TCRdb copy is limited to in-frame clones, with some not included. The sample includes about 1.5 million clones, around 98% of them seen just once. V was clipped by 2 bases and J by 4 bases, with 14 bases between them. This CDR3 is built from 15 residues. The V gene's germline CDR1 is KGHSH and CDR2 LQKENI. Sequencing used naive CD4+ T cells sorted from blood. Subset of the sample: CD45RA+ positively selected. The receptor was derived from a man aged 25 to 45 in good health. The rearrangement links TRBV18 to TRBJ2-5, with a tentative D call TRBD1 (6 bases). The CDR3 DNA follows: TGTGCCAGCTCACCAGAACAGGGTTCCGGAGAGACCCAGTACTTC. Protein: CASSPEQGSGETQYF.